This passage covers 31 T cell receptor beta chains from one sample sequenced in a study of cytomegalovirus exposure and HLA in healthy donors. Primers included in the PCR were 60 Vbeta and 13 Jbeta primers. TCRdb's table, derived via immunoSEQ multiplex PCR, lists solely in-frame clones and lacks some. The table has fewer than 200,000 clones, about 82% seen once; the top ten hold approximately 7%. Sequenced: PBMCs. These receptors were collected from a woman aged 25 to 39 in good health and CMV-seropositive.

DNA of the CDR3: TGTGCCAGCAGCTTGGCTTTCGGGACAGCCTTCTACGAGCAGTACTTC. Protein product: CASSLAFGTAFYEQYF. The J gene is TRBJ2-7, the V gene TRBV5-5; TRBD1 agrees at 7 bases. With V trimmed by 0 bases and J by 3 bases, 9 bases remained unmatched. The length of the CDR3 is 16 residues. Germline CDR1 is SGHKS and CDR2 is YYEKEE (reference sequence).

The J gene is TRBJ1-4, the V gene TRBV25-1; perhaps TRBD1 as D (6 bases). This CDR3 is 14 amino acids long. Trimming took off 5 bases at V and 5 bases at J, with 12 bases between the two ends. The V gene's germline CDR1 is MGHDK and CDR2 SYGVNS. The chain's CDR3 is CASSPPGANEKLFF. Here the CDR3 DNA reads TGTGCCAGCAGTCCCCCAGGGGCAAATGAAAAACTGTTTTTT.

J is TRBJ2-1 and V is TRBV9; 16 nucleotides line up with TRBD2. The J segment lost 8 bases and the V segment lost 1 base, leaving 6 bases of the junction unmatched. The CDR3 length is 17 residues. Germline V gives CDR1 SGDLS, CDR2 YYNGEE. CDR3 DNA: TGTGCCAGCAGCGTATCAGGGACTAGCGGGGGGGGCGATGAGCAGTTCTTC. It is translated as CASSVSGTSGGGDEQFF.

Of note for this clone: One end of the junction is discordant with germline, which a read error may explain. The chain combines TRBV7-9 with TRBJ1-2; possibly TRBD1 for D (6 bases). Germline V gives CDR1 SEHNR, CDR2 FQNEAQ (reference sequence). This CDR3 is 16 amino acids long. In nucleotides, the CDR3 is TGTTCCAGCAGCTTAGAGGTGAGAGGGGGACGGTATGGCTACACCTTC. It yields the protein CSSSLEVRGGRYGYTF.

The V and J genes are TRBV2 and TRBJ1-1, with 8 nucleotides matching TRBD1. Looked up from germline, CDR1 is SNHLY and CDR2 is FYNNEI. Unmatched junction bases numbered 10, after V lost 6 bases and J lost 1 base. The CDR3 is 16 amino acids. This CDR3 reads CASRAGTGGKNTEAFF. The CDR3 bases are TGTGCCAGCAGGGCCGGGACAGGAGGAAAGAACACTGAAGCTTTCTTT.

This chain joins TRBV9 and TRBJ2-5; 11 nucleotides line up with TRBD2. Germline lookup yields CDR1 SGDLS and CDR2 YYNGEE. The CDR3 runs to 16 residues. The ends lost 4 bases at V and 5 bases at J; junction bases unmatched: 10. The CDR3 loop reads CASSLGTSGSSETQYF. The CDR3 DNA is TGTGCCAGCAGCCTTGGGACTAGCGGAAGTTCGGAGACCCAGTACTTC.

The chain is built from TRBV5-1 and TRBJ2-1; 7 bases match TRBD2. V lost 1 base and J lost 5; bases outside the gene matches: 9. The CDR3 consists of 16 residues. CDR1 SGHRS and CDR2 YFSETQ come from the germline V gene. CDR3 nucleotide sequence: TGCGCCAGCAGCTTGAGAGTGGGGGGGGACCACAATGAGCAGTTCTTC. Translating it yields CASSLRVGGDHNEQFF.

This chain uses TRBV4-3 with TRBJ2-3; 9 nucleotides match TRBD2. Germline values: CDR1 LGHNA, CDR2 YSLEER. The CDR3 has 15 residues. Trimming removed 4 bases from V and 5 bases from J; junction bases left unmatched: 7. CDR3 region: CASSPGTSRGDTQYF. CDR3 DNA: TGCGCCAGCAGCCCAGGGACTAGCAGGGGAGATACGCAGTATTTT.

The genes are TRBV5-4 and TRBJ2-2, with D possibly TRBD2 on 6 matching bases. CDR3 length: 13 residues. Germline CDR1 reads SGHNT; CDR2 reads YYREEE (reference sequence). Trimming took off 2 bases at V and 5 bases at J, with 7 bases between the two ends. The CDR3 coding sequence is TGTGCCAGCAGCTTCCGGGGGACCGGGGAGCTGTTTTTT. Translated, it gives CASSFRGTGELFF.

The genes are TRBV2 and TRBJ2-2; 7 bases match TRBD1. The CDR3 has 15 residues. Germline V gene sequence: CDR1 SNHLY, CDR2 FYNNEI. The junction had 10 bases not matched to a gene; V was cut back by 8 bases and J by 4 bases. CDR3 amino acids: CASGRQGRGTGELFF. CDR3 sequence (DNA): TGTGCCAGCGGAAGACAGGGCAGGGGCACCGGGGAGCTGTTTTTT.

The V and J genes are TRBV15 and TRBJ2-1; 9 bases are shared with TRBD2. CDR3 length: 16 residues. V lost 0 bases to trimming and J lost 8 bases; unmatched junction nucleotides: 8. Germline CDR1 LNHNV, CDR2 YYDKDF (reference sequence). The DNA for the CDR3 is TGTGCCACCAGCAGAGATCGCGGGGGGGGTTCGTATGAGCAGTTCTTC. Translated: CATSRDRGGGSYEQFF.

The chain carries TRBV6-6 and TRBJ2-5, with TRBD2 matching over 11 bases. V lost 0 bases and J lost 5; bases outside the gene matches: 5. Per germline, CDR1 MNHNY and CDR2 SVGAGI (reference sequence). The length of the CDR3 is 16 residues. The chain's CDR3 is CASSYSASGGPETQYF. The CDR3 coding sequence is TGTGCCAGCAGTTACTCGGCTAGCGGGGGGCCGGAGACCCAGTACTTC.

The rearrangement uses TRBV6-5 and TRBJ2-7, with 9 bases fitting TRBD1. This CDR3 region has 15 residues. With 6 bases clipped from V and 2 bases from J, the junction kept 8 bases outside the gene matches. CDR1 MNHEY and CDR2 SVGAGI come from the germline V gene. The CDR3 region is CASRMGTGSPYEQYF. The CDR3 DNA reads TGTGCCAGCAGAATGGGGACAGGGTCTCCCTACGAGCAGTACTTC.

V usage is TRBV11-2 and J usage is TRBJ2-1; D is unresolved. The CDR3 spans 17 residues. CDR1 and CDR2 (germline): SGHAT, FQNNGV. With 1 base removed from V and 0 bases from J, the gap between germline ends came to 13 bases. The CDR3 DNA is TGTGCCAGCAGCTTAGTGGGCAGTATAATCTCCTACAATGAGCAGTTCTTC. Translating gives CASSLVGSIISYNEQFF.

This chain connects TRBV30 to TRBJ2-5; perhaps TRBD1 as D (6 bases). The DNA end favors TRBJ2-7, so the J call may be wrong. Germline-derived CDR1 and CDR2 are GTSNPN and SVGIG (reference sequence). This CDR3 has 13 residues. CDR3 nucleotides: TGTGCCTCCGGGAACAGGGTGTTCAACGAGCAGTACTTC. This encodes CASGNRVFNEQYF.

This chain links TRBV5-6 with TRBJ1-3, with 7 nucleotides matching TRBD1. This CDR3 is 16 amino acids long. The V gene end was trimmed by 4 bases and the J gene end by 8 bases; junction bases not matched to a gene: 15. Per the germline V gene, CDR1 is SGHDT and CDR2 is YYEEEE. CDR3 loop: CASSPGTALRGDTIYF. CDR3 in DNA: TGTGCCAGCAGCCCGGGGACAGCTCTTCGGGGTGACACCATATATTTT.

The J gene is TRBJ2-7, the V gene TRBV5-1; D is possibly TRBD1 (6 bases). Germline CDR1 SGHRS, CDR2 YFSETQ. This CDR3 spans 14 amino acids. Deletions cut 4 bases from V and 2 bases from J, with 13 bases between. CDR3 sequence reads: CASSTRDIAYEQYF. The DNA for the CDR3 is TGCGCCAGCAGCACCCGGGACATAGCCTACGAGCAGTACTTC.

The chain joins TRBV19 to TRBJ1-5, with TRBD1 matching 9 bases. Germline loops: CDR1 LNHDA, CDR2 SQIVND (reference sequence). V lost 2 bases and J lost 3; bases outside the gene matches: 5. This CDR3 region has 16 residues. CDR3 in DNA: TGTGCCAGTAGTATACTACAGGGGGCCTTCAATCAGCCCCAGCATTTT. Translation: CASSILQGAFNQPQHF.

The V call is TRBV5-4, the J call TRBJ2-7; perhaps TRBD1 as D (6 bases). The CDR3 covers 13 residues. V was pared by 1 base and J by 5 bases, with 10 bases between. CDR1 is SGHNT, CDR2 YYREEE, per germline (reference sequence). The CDR3 region is CASSLYGTNEQYF. As DNA, the CDR3 is TGTGCCAGCAGCTTGTACGGGACAAACGAGCAGTACTTC.

The chain carries TRBV19 and TRBJ1-5; unclear D gene. CDR3 length equals 15 residues. V lost 7 bases to trimming and J lost 0 bases, with 13 bases between them. Germline assignment: CDR1 LNHDA and CDR2 SQIVND (reference sequence). This CDR3 reads CASTRQVYSNQPQHF. The CDR3 nucleotides are TGTGCCAGTACCCGGCAGGTTTATAGCAATCAGCCCCAGCATTTT.

The chain has TRBV7-9 and TRBJ1-1; 7 bases align to TRBD1. Looked up from germline, CDR1 is SEHNR and CDR2 is FQNEAQ (reference sequence). The V gene end was trimmed by 3 bases and the J gene end by 3 bases; junction bases not matched to a gene: 19. The CDR3 covers 19 residues. This CDR3 is CASSFPRQGSDVKYTEAFF. For the CDR3, the DNA is TGTGCCAGCAGCTTTCCCAGACAGGGTTCCGACGTCAAGTACACTGAAGCTTTCTTT.

This clone was counted between two and nine times. The chain is built from TRBV2 and TRBJ2-1, with 8 bases that match TRBD2. This CDR3 is built from 14 residues. Germline CDR1 is SNHLY and CDR2 is FYNNEI. The V gene end was trimmed by 4 bases and the J gene end by 7 bases; junction bases not matched to a gene: 6. CDR3 residues: CASSVERGGNEQFF. CDR3 nucleotides: TGTGCCAGCAGTGTGGAACGGGGGGGTAATGAGCAGTTCTTC.

This clone was counted between two and nine times. The chain carries TRBV29-1 and TRBJ1-2, with TRBD1 matching 9 bases. V lost 5 bases, J lost 4 bases, and 8 bases stayed unmatched. The germline V gene encodes CDR1 SQVTM and CDR2 ANQGSEA. The CDR3 extends over 14 amino acids. In DNA, the CDR3 is TGCAGCGTTCCACAGGGGGCGGACCGCTATGGCTACACCTTC. It yields the protein CSVPQGADRYGYTF.

This clone appeared a single time. The chain is built from TRBV9 and TRBJ2-5, with D unclear. The germline V gene has CDR1 SGDLS and CDR2 YYNGEE. With 0 bases removed from V and 5 bases from J, the gap between germline ends came to 8 bases. CDR3 size: 13 residues. The CDR3 here is CASSVGAVETQYF. CDR3 DNA sequence: TGTGCCAGCAGCGTAGGTGCAGTGGAGACCCAGTACTTC.

This chain joins TRBV9 and TRBJ2-3, with 8 bases that match TRBD2. V lost 3 bases and J lost 4; bases outside the gene matches: 10. Per germline, CDR1 SGDLS and CDR2 YYNGEE. This CDR3 has 16 amino acids. Here the CDR3 DNA reads TGTGCCAGCAGCGCCCAACGGGGGGGAGTCGCAGATACGCAGTATTTT. As protein: CASSAQRGGVADTQYF.

The chain couples TRBV28 to TRBJ1-1; D is ambiguous. CDR3 length: 13 residues. Germline V gene data show CDR1 as MDHEN and CDR2 as SYDVKM. Between the trimmed V and J ends, which lost 7 bases and 1 base, there was a span of 10 bases. Here the CDR3 reads CASTPRRNTEAFF. CDR3 DNA sequence: TGTGCCAGCACGCCCCGGAGGAACACTGAAGCTTTCTTT.

The chain couples TRBV9 to TRBJ2-1; D unclear. The CDR3 runs 13 residues. Germline-derived CDR1 and CDR2 are SGDLS and YYNGEE. With 0 bases removed from V and 10 bases from J, the gap between germline ends came to 11 bases. CDR3 amino acids: CASSVVPTSEQFF. CDR3 coding DNA: TGTGCCAGCAGCGTAGTCCCTACTTCGGAGCAGTTCTTC.

This chain joins TRBV10-2 and TRBJ1-2; weak D call: TRBD1 (5 bases). This CDR3 is 15 amino acids long. V was pared by 5 bases and J by 1 base, with 14 bases between. CDR1 and CDR2 from the germline V gene are WSHSY and SAAADI. CDR3 loop: CASSYRRGGNYGYTF. The CDR3 DNA follows: TGCGCCAGCAGTTATAGGAGGGGCGGTAACTATGGCTACACCTTC.

Only one count was recorded for this clone. This chain connects TRBV19 to TRBJ2-3, with 9 bases fitting TRBD2. The V and J ends lost 5 bases and 1 base, in that order; junction bases with no gene match: 7. Germline CDR1 and CDR2: LNHDA and SQIVND (reference sequence). The CDR3 totals 16 residues. Here the CDR3 DNA reads TGTGCCAGTAGTTTTATAGCGGGGGTGCGCACAGATACGCAGTATTTT. It encodes CASSFIAGVRTDTQYF. Full variable domain (rest looked up from reference TRBV19 and TRBJ2-3): DGGITQSPKYLFRKEGQNVTLSCEQNLNHDAMYWYRQDPGQGLRLIYYSQIVNDFQKGDIAEGYSVSREKKESFPLTVTSAQKNPTAFYLCASSFIAGVRTDTQYFGPGTRLTVL.

This chain uses TRBV5-1 with TRBJ2-5; TRBD2 matches 14 bases. The CDR3 length is 18 residues. Losses at the gene ends were 4 bases for V and 0 bases for J; bases not matched to a gene: 8. CDR1 and CDR2 from the germline V gene are SGHRS and YFSETQ. For the CDR3, the DNA is TGCGCCAGCAGCACGGGACTAGCGGGGGTCACGTACCAAGAGACCCAGTACTTC. This gives the protein CASSTGLAGVTYQETQYF.

This clone occurred a few times. The chain links TRBV27 to TRBJ1-5; TRBD1 is a possible D gene (5 bases). This CDR3 spans 14 amino acids. Germline V gene lookup returns CDR1 MNHEY and CDR2 SMNVEV (reference sequence). V lost 5 bases, J lost 0 bases, and 8 bases lay in between. For the CDR3, the DNA is TGTGCCAGCAGTCAGGGAATTAGCAATCAGCCCCAGCATTTT. Translating gives CASSQGISNQPQHF.